This T cell receptor beta chain was found in a study of control samples from healthy donors and cancer patients. Data came from immunoSEQ multiplex PCR; TCRdb stores just in-frame clones and leaves some out. The sample comprises roughly 180,000 clones, about 90% of which are singletons, and about 2.1% rests with the top ten. The germline CDR1 and CDR2 sequences are LGHDT and YNNKEL (reference sequence). Trimming removed 0 bases from V and 6 bases from J; junction bases left unmatched: 1. This CDR3 has 14 amino acids. This chain connects TRBV3-1 (or the pseudogene TRBV3-2) to TRBJ2-2; TRBD2 matches 7 bases. The TCR comes from a woman aged 40 to 55 in good health. Sequencing input: blood. CDR3 coding DNA: TGTGCCAGCAGCCAAGATGGGAGGGCCGGGGAGCTGTTTTTT. This encodes CASSQDGRAGELFF.